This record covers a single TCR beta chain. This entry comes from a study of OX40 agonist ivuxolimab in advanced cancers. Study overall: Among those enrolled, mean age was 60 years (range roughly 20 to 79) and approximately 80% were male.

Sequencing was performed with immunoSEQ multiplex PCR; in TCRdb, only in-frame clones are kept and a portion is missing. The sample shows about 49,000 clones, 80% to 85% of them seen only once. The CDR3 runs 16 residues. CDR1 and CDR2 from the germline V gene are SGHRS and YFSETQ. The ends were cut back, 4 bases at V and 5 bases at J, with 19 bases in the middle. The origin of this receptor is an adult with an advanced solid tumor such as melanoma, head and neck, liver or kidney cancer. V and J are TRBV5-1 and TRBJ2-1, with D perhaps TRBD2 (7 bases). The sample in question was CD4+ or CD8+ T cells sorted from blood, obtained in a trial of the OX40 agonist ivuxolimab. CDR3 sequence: CASSPAGGRMDNEQFF. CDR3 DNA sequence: TGCGCCAGCAGCCCCGCCGGGGGGCGAATGGACAATGAGCAGTTCTTC.